This T cell receptor beta chain was retrieved from a study of shared clonotypes between healthy human individuals (dated by TCRdb to 2018 to 2020). In the study overall: Three men and a couple of women, aged 18 to 49 years, made up the cohort. Per donor, three plates each were used for CD4 naive and CD4 memory, two for CD8 naive, and one for CD8 memory. Per donor, leukapheresis produced somewhere between about 0.85 and 9.5 billion PBMCs. Libraries were prepared and TCR repertoires were sequenced by different laboratories using diverse techniques, in order to increase sequencing depth and limit assay-specific biases. The study deeply sequenced blood TCR repertoires of five healthy adults to estimate repertoire size and the extent of clonotype sharing between individuals.

V loses 6 bases, J loses 0 bases, and the germline ends lie 11 bases apart. From a lookup of the germline V gene, CDR1 and CDR2 are SQVTM and ANQGSEA. The CDR3, cysteine through phenylalanine, is 13 amino acids long. Only the CDR3 DNA is retained, 39 bases long and in frame from the first base. Study-wide conclusions, independent of this receptor: Sampling was restricted to blood, and TCR repertoires in tissue are likely to differ from TCR repertoires in blood. Naive subsets generally had larger estimated clonotype richness than memory subsets did. Based on pairwise subsampling, the degree of clonotype sharing among donors was expected to be affected by sequencing depth. Compared with non-shared clonotypes, the clonotypes found in all four sorted-subset donors had higher generation probabilities. Across several donors, roughly 5.1% of naive CD4, over 3% of naive CD8, around 2.5% of memory CD4, and approximately 0.4% of memory CD8 clonotypes were shared. Rarefaction of sorted-subset datasets indicated incomplete sequencing despite the large sequencing depth. Because the study included only a small number of donors, the genetic and exposure-history diversity represented was limited.

Healthy HIV-negative adults with no recently reported acute infections or vaccinations were included as donors. All donors were Caucasian adults living in Nashville, Tennessee, USA. Magnetic negative selection was used to enrich CD4+ T cells, after which naive cells were positively selected on CD45RA and the negative fraction became the memory subset. Blood was obtained by leukapheresis, after which PBMCs were separated by Ficoll-Histopaque density gradient centrifugation and cryopreserved in liquid nitrogen vapor phase. Analytical flow cytometry was used to check the purity and quantity of every magnetically sorted T cell population. Each sorted fraction had its genomic DNA isolated and then quantified by UV absorbance on a Nanodrop 2000c. A remark on this clone: Its antigen remains undetermined. No much larger clone exists at a distance of one base, and base qualities are not known.

Using the deep immunoSEQ assay, TCR CDR3 regions were amplified from genomic DNA by multiplex PCR. For each cell subset, the extracted genomic DNA was distributed evenly across all wells of several immunoSEQ 96-well plates, and each plate served as one replicate. For sorted subsets, about 0.2 ug genomic DNA, equal to 30,000 or so T cell genomes, was loaded into each replicate PCR. Purified libraries were quantified with a Qubit 3.0 fluorometer, sized on a Bioanalyzer 2100, and re-quantified with the KAPA Library Quantification kit. Every immunoSEQ 96-well plate was sequenced on a dedicated single-read 150-cycle Illumina NextSeq 550 flow cell. As for how the authors treated the data: Because the immunoSEQ output held only junctional sequences and lacked quality scores, the filtering could not match the filtering applied to full-length reads. To assign V/J genes and CDR3, sequences were annotated against IMGT germline references using PyIR, a Python wrapper for IgBLAST v1.9. Reads with weak V/J assignments (E-value above 1e-6), missing CDR3, stop codons, out-of-frame junctions, or ambiguous translated residues were removed. V3J clonotypes were defined as sequences sharing an identical inferred V gene, J gene, and CDR3 amino acid sequence. The percentage overlap between two repertoires was calculated by dividing the number of shared unique clonotypes by the size of the smaller repertoire. Three approaches were used to assess repertoire richness: RTK rarefaction, the Chao1 estimator, and Recon v2.1 estimates of unobserved clonotypes. For all TCRbeta clonotypes obtained by the gDNA method from a few donors, generation probabilities were computed with OLGA. As stored in TCRdb, this immuneACCESS dataset retains in-frame rearrangements with V and J assigned. A fraction of the clones does not appear; measured against another copy, unresolved V genes explain less than half of the discrepancy, and the remainder lacks a known reason. The V and J calls and clone size are taken from that table; D and trimming were inferred from the DNA. This sample comprises roughly 1,500,000 clones, 98% of them detected only once. The biggest ten clones account for 0.36% of the sample.

This TCR derives from a man aged 30 to 39 in good health. Material for sequencing was naive CD4+ T cells sorted from blood. Interpreted using the paper, the cell subset or site label stands for: CD45RA+ positively selected. The rearranged segments are TRBV29-1 and TRBJ1-2; matching of 5 bases hints at TRBD1 as the D gene. The CDR3 has the sequence CSVNRDPNYGYTF. Read as DNA, the sequence is TGCAGCGTGAACCGGGACCCTAACTATGGCTACACCTTC.